A single sample gave rise to the 8 T cell receptor beta chains below, sequenced in a study of CXCR4 blockade with PD-1 therapy in pancreatic cancer. The data were produced by immunoSEQ multiplex PCR, yet TCRdb's version contains in-frame clones alone and is incomplete. This table holds some 4,400 clones, about 53% found once. The sequenced sample was tumor tissue. The receptors come from a human donor with pancreatic ductal adenocarcinoma.

The rearrangement uses TRBV19 and TRBJ1-1, with 10 bases that match TRBD1. The length of the CDR3 is 12 residues. Germline CDR1 is LNHDA and CDR2 is SQIVND (reference sequence). The J segment lost 6 bases and the V segment lost 6 bases, leaving 1 base of the junction unmatched. The CDR3 sequence is CASRDRGAEAFF. Here the CDR3 DNA reads TGTGCCAGTAGGGACAGGGGGGCTGAAGCTTTCTTT.

The chain couples TRBV18 to TRBJ2-6; D perhaps matches TRBD1 (6 bases). Germline V gene sequence: CDR1 KGHSH, CDR2 LQKENI. V lost 0 bases and J lost 0, with 9 bases in between. The CDR3 sequence is 17 residues long. DNA of the CDR3: TGTGCCAGCTCACCACCCCAGGGGAGCTCTGGGGCCAACGTCCTGACTTTC. It encodes CASSPPQGSSGANVLTF.

This clone appeared a few times. The chain employs TRBV7-2 and TRBJ2-7; the D is unclear. Germline CDR1 SGHTA, CDR2 FQGNSA. V was clipped by 0 bases and J by 2 bases, with 5 bases between them. The CDR3 spans 13 residues. The CDR3 loop is CASSLATAYEQYF. CDR3 sequence (DNA): TGTGCCAGCAGCTTAGCGACTGCCTACGAGCAGTACTTC.

This clone was observed a few times. The V gene is TRBV11-3, the J gene TRBJ2-1; D may match TRBD1 or TRBD2 (5 bases each). CDR3 length: 16 residues. CDR1 is SGHNT, CDR2 YENEEA, per germline. Trimming took off 2 bases at V and 7 bases at J, with 18 bases between the two ends. The DNA for the CDR3 is TGTGCCAGCAGCTTACGGCTAGCAAATTGGGGGAATGAGCAGTTCTTC. Its protein product is CASSLRLANWGNEQFF.

The chain has TRBV1 and TRBJ2-1; the table's D call of TRBD2 was not tested on the DNA. TRBV1 is marked as a pseudogene. The CDR3 sequence is 17 residues long. The CDR3 region has the DNA TGCGCCAGCAGCCTACTAACTACTAGCGGAGCAGGGAATGAGCAGTTCTTC. Translated: CASSLLTTSGAGNEQFF.

The chain carries TRBV29-1 and TRBJ2-7; 8 nucleotides line up with TRBD2. The V gene end was trimmed by 7 bases and the J gene end by 2 bases; junction bases not matched to a gene: 7. Germline V gives CDR1 SQVTM, CDR2 ANQGSEA. The CDR3 runs to 13 residues. The CDR3 nucleotides read TGCAGCGCAATAGCGGGGAACACCTACGAGCAGTACTTC. Its protein is CSAIAGNTYEQYF.

CDR3 nucleotides: TGTGCCAGCAGACCAACTAGCGGAAGCTCCTACGAGCAGTACTTC. Translating gives CASRPTSGSSYEQYF. The gene calls are TRBV6-8 and TRBJ2-7; 8 bases align to TRBD2. CDR3 length equals 15 residues. The germline gives CDR1 MNHGY, CDR2 SAAAGT. J gave up 0 bases and V 6 bases, and 7 bases lay outside the gene matches.

This clone turned up a few times. The rearrangement links TRBV28 to TRBJ2-7, with D possibly called TRBD1 or TRBD2 (5 bases each). This CDR3 has 12 residues. Trimming shortened V by 4 bases and J by 7 bases, and 11 bases separated the two germline ends. Germline V gives CDR1 MDHEN, CDR2 SYDVKM. In nucleotides, the CDR3 is TGTGCCAGCAGTTCGGGGACGAGGGAGCAGTACTTC. Translation gives CASSSGTREQYF.